A selection of T cell receptor beta chains follows, all from one sample in a study of T cells expressing NK-cell markers. TCRdb re-called the 5' RACE reads and catalogs CDR3 proteins one per entry, DNA excluded. The ten most abundant clones cover approximately 0.41% of a sample with a few hundred thousand distinct CDR3 sequences. The sample consisted of blood T cells: a sorted CD56 or NKG2C T cell subset, CD4+ or CD8+ T cells, or bulk PBMC T cells (not recorded which). The receptors were sampled from a man aged 18 to 29 in good health. Both conserved end residues are part of each CDR3.

v_call,cdr3_length,j_call,cdr3_aa
TRBV6-5,15,TRBJ2-5,CASSYFGQGEETQYF
TRBV20-1,15,TRBJ2-1,CSASRGTGRANEQFF
TRBV29-1,13,TRBJ1-1,CSVERHAAPEAFF
TRBV19,15,TRBJ2-1,CASSMGTLSYNEQFF
TRBV12-3/TRBV12-4,12,TRBJ1-6,CASSEAGSPLHF
TRBV10-3,13,TRBJ2-1,CAISEAEMNEQFF
TRBV10-3,13,TRBJ1-1,CAISGPSTAWAFF
TRBV10-3,17,TRBJ2-1,CAISESSTDPPYNEQFF
TRBV6-4,14,TRBJ2-1,CASSDETGYNEQFF
TRBV30,13,TRBJ2-7,CAWSPTPTYEQYF
TRBV7-2,16,TRBJ2-3,CASSELIRRSGDTQYF
TRBV12-3/TRBV12-4,15,TRBJ1-2,CASSLGVASNYGYTF
TRBV15,17,TRBJ1-3,CATSRNPSGTRGNTIYF
TRBV6-1,14,TRBJ2-3,CASSGGEWADTQYF
TRBV10-3,13,TRBJ2-1,CAIRTLGINEQFF
TRBV7-6,13,TRBJ2-7,CASSATGAYEQYF
TRBV12-3/TRBV12-4,16,TRBJ2-1,CASRDFSGRHSNEQFF
TRBV11-2,14,TRBJ2-3,CASSLAQVLDTQYF
TRBV7-9,14,TRBJ1-5,CASSLGDSSQPQHF
TRBV4-2,15,TRBJ1-1,CASSQDRQMNTEAFF
TRBV2,13,TRBJ2-3,CASTEGPTDTQYF
TRBV5-1,15,TRBJ2-3,CASSSGTLNTDTQYF
TRBV6-2/TRBV6-3,17,TRBJ2-7,CASSYPSWTSGNYEQYF
TRBV10-1,14,TRBJ2-3,CASSDRPWADTQYF
TRBV5-6,13,TRBJ2-2,CASTLLGSGELFF
TRBV5-1,17,TRBJ2-1,CASSRLTRLGGNNEQFF
TRBV20-1,13,TRBJ2-1,CSARPTSVYEQFF
TRBV5-1,12,TRBJ1-2,CASSMDGLGYTF
TRBV5-6,16,TRBJ2-3,CASSLARTGPTDTQYF
TRBV12-3/TRBV12-4,13,TRBJ1-4,CASSLGRNEKLFF
TRBV12-3/TRBV12-4,13,TRBJ1-2,CASTHTGGFGYTF
TRBV4-3,16,TRBJ2-7,CASSQDLAGGPGEQYF
TRBV5-5,13,TRBJ2-1,CASSMKGANEQFF
TRBV11-3,15,TRBJ2-1,CASSLDLGSFGQQFF
TRBV12-3/TRBV12-4,15,TRBJ1-1,CASSLRGNLNTEAFF
TRBV5-6,15,TRBJ1-1,CASSSTLLQGTEAFF
TRBV12-3/TRBV12-4,13,TRBJ1-2,CASSPDRARGYTF
TRBV7-8,17,TRBJ2-7,CASSFPPKGTVGLEQYF
TRBV7-9,15,TRBJ2-3,CASSLVSGQSDTQYF
TRBV6-1,14,TRBJ2-3,CASSVGRGTDTQYF
TRBV6-5,11,TRBJ1-1,CASRNRGLAFF
TRBV6-1,17,TRBJ1-1,CASRRGQGWTGATEAFF
TRBV19,15,TRBJ1-5,CASSIARDSNQPQHF
TRBV12-3/TRBV12-4,13,TRBJ2-7,CASSFTSGNEQYF
TRBV5-6,14,TRBJ2-5,CASSLLQTVETQYF
TRBV20-1,15,TRBJ1-1,CSARVFGAGNTEAFF
TRBV20-1,16,TRBJ2-1,CSATGTGKNSYNEQFF